This T cell receptor (beta chain) was sequenced in a study of T cell responses to AZD1222 COVID-19 vaccine. The study, taken as a whole, reports: Donors were chiefly white British, with a greater number of females, and clonal diversity was perhaps underestimated. Baseline serology detected seropositivity in only five or six AZD1222 recipients. The span of vaccine-associated CD4 TCRs extended across spike, with dominance at 160-218 and 743-854. Repertoire samples came only from after the peak T cell response.

This clone was recorded only once. Its target is not known. Clones were read by immunoSEQ multiplex PCR, and TCRdb kept only the in-frame ones, dropping some. This sample has 200,000 or so clones; more than 75% occur once, and the top ten carry less than 3%. The CDR3 runs to 15 residues. Trimming shortened V by 5 bases and J by 2 bases, and 13 bases separated the two germline ends. Germline-derived CDR1 and CDR2 are SGHVS and FNYEAQ. This chain connects TRBV7-6 to TRBJ1-3, with D hard to call. This sequence originates from an adult in good health. The sequences come from peripheral blood, collected on day 0 of MenACWY control vaccination. CDR3 bases: TGTGCCAGCAGCCAAATGTGGGGAGCTGGAAACACCATATATTTT. The encoded protein is CASSQMWGAGNTIYF.